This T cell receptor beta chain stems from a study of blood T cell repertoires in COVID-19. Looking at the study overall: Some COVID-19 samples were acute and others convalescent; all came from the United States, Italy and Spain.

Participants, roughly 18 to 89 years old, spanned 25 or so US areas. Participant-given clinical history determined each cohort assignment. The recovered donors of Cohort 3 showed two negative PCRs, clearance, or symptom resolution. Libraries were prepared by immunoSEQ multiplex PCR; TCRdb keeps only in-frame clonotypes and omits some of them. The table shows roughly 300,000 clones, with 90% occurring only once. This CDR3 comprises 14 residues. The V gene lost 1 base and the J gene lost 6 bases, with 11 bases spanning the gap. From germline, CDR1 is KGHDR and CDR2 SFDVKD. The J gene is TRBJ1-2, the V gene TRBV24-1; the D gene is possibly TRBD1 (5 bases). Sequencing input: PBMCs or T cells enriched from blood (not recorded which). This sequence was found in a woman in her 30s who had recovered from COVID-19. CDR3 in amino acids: CATSDFEGRHGYTF. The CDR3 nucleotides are TGTGCCACCAGTGATTTTGAGGGGAGGCATGGCTACACCTTC.